Sequencing of this T cell receptor beta chain was carried out in a study of T cell responses to AZD1222 COVID-19 vaccine. Study results and limitations: Within unmutated variant regions lay the reported targets of nearly half of spike-specific TCRs.

Germline lookup yields CDR1 MNHEY and CDR2 SVGEGT. The length of the CDR3 is 15 residues. With 2 bases removed from V and 3 bases from J, the gap between germline ends came to 11 bases. Sequencing was performed with immunoSEQ multiplex PCR; in TCRdb, only in-frame clones are kept and a portion is missing. The table shows 130,000 to 150,000 clones, with roughly 90% occurring only once. With regard to this clone: Antigen unknown.

The V and J genes are TRBV6-2 or TRBV6-3 and TRBJ2-1; weak D call: TRBD2 (5 bases). The clonotype was recovered from an adult who received the MenACWY meningococcal vaccine as a control. This material consisted of peripheral blood, taken 28 days after the second dose of the MenACWY control vaccine. The CDR3 region has the DNA TGTGCCAGCAGTTACATCCCGGGGAGCTACAATGAGCAGTTCTTC. This translates into CASSYIPGSYNEQFF.